Listed below are T cell receptor beta chains from one sample, sequenced in a study of T-cell memory formation after mild COVID-19. TCRdb independently ran MiXCR on the 5' RACE reads; one entry per CDR3 protein. The table records more than 110,000 distinct CDR3 sequences, under 30% of them present only once. What was sequenced was PBMCs or a T cell subset sorted from them (not recorded which). These receptors came from an adult woman who had mild COVID-19 (a few samples of this study predate the infection). Cell type and time point are not known. The CDR3 runs from the conserved cysteine through the conserved F or W. The order of the fields is D gene, J gene, clone size, V gene, CDR3 DNA, CDR3 protein. The D gene is left open where the match is weak. A row's size may be missing; if present it is once, few, many or a size class.

.	TRBJ2-2	.	TRBV4-1	TGCGCCAGCAGCCAAGTCACCTCGAACACCGGGGAGCTGTTTTTT	CASSQVTSNTGELFF
TRBD2	TRBJ2-7	.	TRBV28	TGTGCCAGCTCTCCCGGGCTAGCGGGAGAGTTCTACGAGCAGTACTTC	CASSPGLAGEFYEQYF
TRBD2	TRBJ2-7	few	TRBV12-3/TRBV12-4	TGTGCCAGCAGTTTAGGGACTAGCGCATACGAGCAGTACTTC	CASSLGTSAYEQYF
.	TRBJ1-5	few	TRBV5-6	TGTGCCAGCAGCTTGGGACCGAATGCCGTTCAGCCCCAGCATTTT	CASSLGPNAVQPQHF
.	TRBJ1-2	.	TRBV4-3	TGCGCCAGCAGCCAAGATCCGGGACGGTTCTATGGCTACACCTTC	CASSQDPGRFYGYTF
TRBD2	TRBJ2-2	.	TRBV20-1	TGCAGTGCTAGAACTAGCGTGATTCCCGGGGAGCTGTTTTTT	CSARTSVIPGELFF
.	TRBJ2-3	few	TRBV15	TGTGCCACCCGTACGGGCGCGGCTAGCACAGATACGCAGTATTTT	CATRTGAASTDTQYF
TRBD2	TRBJ2-5	few	TRBV24-1	TGTGCCACCAGTGAGGGACTAGCGGGACTCCAAGAGACCCAGTACTTC	CATSEGLAGLQETQYF
TRBD1	TRBJ1-1	few	TRBV12-3/TRBV12-4	TGTGCCAGCAGTTGGGACAGGGGAGACACTGAAGCTTTCTTT	CASSWDRGDTEAFF
.	TRBJ2-7	many	TRBV7-9	TGTGCCAGCAGCTTAGCAGCCCACGAGCAGTACTTC	CASSLAAHEQYF
TRBD1	TRBJ2-7	.	TRBV12-3/TRBV12-4	TGTGCCAGCAGTGAACCGGGACAGCCTTACGAGCAGTACTTC	CASSEPGQPYEQYF
.	TRBJ2-7	few	TRBV6-2/TRBV6-3	TGTGCCAGCAGTTACCCCGGAAAGGCGGCCGAGCAGTACTTC	CASSYPGKAAEQYF
.	TRBJ2-3	.	TRBV7-2	TGTGCCAGCAGCTCCCTGGTAGATACGCAGTATTTT	CASSSLVDTQYF
TRBD2	TRBJ2-7	few	TRBV7-9	TGTGCCAGCAGCCGCCGGGAGGGACCCGCCTACGAGCAGTACTTC	CASSRREGPAYEQYF
.	TRBJ2-7	.	TRBV6-1	TGTGCCAGCAGTCTAGCTACTTTGGCCGTCCTCGAGCAGTACTTC	CASSLATLAVLEQYF
.	TRBJ1-5	.	TRBV20-1	TGCAGTGCTAGCTTGGTAGGGGTTGGCAATCAGCCCCAGCATTTT	CSASLVGVGNQPQHF
TRBD1	TRBJ2-1	.	TRBV5-5	TGTGCCAGCAGCCCCCGGACAGGGAACCCACAGTTCTTC	CASSPRTGNPQFF
TRBD1	TRBJ1-5	.	TRBV7-8	TGTGCCAGAAGCTTAGTTGGGGGACAGTTCAATCAGCCCCAGCATTTT	CARSLVGGQFNQPQHF
TRBD2	TRBJ2-1	few	TRBV4-3	TGCGCCAGCAGCCAAGGGGGCGGGAGGATTCGGAATGAGCAGTTCTTC	CASSQGGGRIRNEQFF
.	TRBJ2-3	.	TRBV4-1	TGCGCCAGCAGCCTGGGACCGCAAGATAATACGCAGTATTTT	CASSLGPQDNTQYF
.	TRBJ1-6	.	TRBV7-2	TGTGCCAGCATCTTTACAAGATCACCCCTCCACTTT	CASIFTRSPLHF
.	TRBJ1-2	few	TRBV4-1	TGCGCCAGCAGCCAAGATTCCTCGGACTATGGCTACACCTTC	CASSQDSSDYGYTF
.	TRBJ2-7	.	TRBV2	TGTGCCAGCTGCGTGACCTCCGGGACCTCCTACGAGCAGTACTTC	CASCVTSGTSYEQYF
.	TRBJ1-6	few	TRBV7-2	TGTGCCAGCTCGGGCAACTATAATTCACCCCTCCACTTT	CASSGNYNSPLHF
.	TRBJ2-2	few	TRBV7-6	TGTGCCAGCCGGGATGTGAACACCGGGGAGCTGTTTTTT	CASRDVNTGELFF
.	TRBJ1-1	.	TRBV5-4	TGTGCCAGCAGCTTGGACAGCTCGAACACTGAAGCTTTCTTT	CASSLDSSNTEAFF
.	TRBJ2-7	few	TRBV7-9	TGTGCCAGCGCCGAAGGGGTACGATTTTACGAGCAGTACTTC	CASAEGVRFYEQYF
TRBD2	TRBJ2-5	.	TRBV4-1	TGCGCCAGCAGCAGTCGGGGGGGCGACCAAGAGACCCAGTACTTC	CASSSRGGDQETQYF
.	TRBJ2-1	.	TRBV5-1	TGCGCCAGCAGCTTAGGCGATCGGGGAGACTACAATGAGCAGTTCTTC	CASSLGDRGDYNEQFF
.	TRBJ1-1	few	TRBV12-3/TRBV12-4	TGTGCCAGCAGCGAAATGGGTCTCACTGAAGCTTTCTTT	CASSEMGLTEAFF
TRBD1	TRBJ2-2	.	TRBV7-9	TGTGCCAGCAGCTACAGGGGTACCGGGGAGCTGTTTTTT	CASSYRGTGELFF
.	TRBJ2-1	.	TRBV12-3/TRBV12-4	TGTGCCAGCAGCAATTCAGTCGGCTCCTACAATGAGCAGTTCTTC	CASSNSVGSYNEQFF
.	TRBJ2-3	few	TRBV28	TGTGCCCTCGGGGAGGAGCGGGCGGGCACAGATACGCAGTATTTT	CALGEERAGTDTQYF
.	TRBJ2-3	few	TRBV6-2/TRBV6-3	TGTGCCAGCAGTTACGTGAGGTGGGGCCAGCCAGATACGCAGTATTTT	CASSYVRWGQPDTQYF
TRBD1	TRBJ1-2	.	TRBV27	TGTGCCAGCAGTTCAAAGGGACAGTACCATGGCTACACCTTC	CASSSKGQYHGYTF
TRBD1	TRBJ1-2	few	TRBV7-9	TGTGCCAGCAAGCCGGGACAGGAGTATGGCTACACCTTC	CASKPGQEYGYTF
.	TRBJ2-7	few	TRBV29-1	TGCAGCGTTGCTCGGGGCTCCTACGAGCAGTACTTC	CSVARGSYEQYF
.	TRBJ2-3	.	TRBV11-2	TGTGCCAGCAGCTTTCGTGGGAGGAGATGGTTAGATACGCAGTATTTT	CASSFRGRRWLDTQYF
.	TRBJ2-3	.	TRBV6-1	TGTGCCAGCACCTTTCCAGTGGCAGATACGCAGTATTTT	CASTFPVADTQYF
.	TRBJ1-5	.	TRBV20-1	TGCAGTGCAGCCCCGGACATGACTCAGCCCCAGCATTTT	CSAAPDMTQPQHF
.	TRBJ2-5	.	TRBV5-1	TGCGCCAGCAGCACAGGGGACGGGAGACAAGAGACCCAGTACTTC	CASSTGDGRQETQYF
TRBD1	TRBJ2-1	.	TRBV6-5	TGTGCCAGCAGTTCGGGACAGGGAAACTACAATGAGCAGTTCTTC	CASSSGQGNYNEQFF
.	TRBJ2-3	few	TRBV4-3	TGCGCCAGCAGCCAAGATCTTCTTTGGGGGTTTACAACAGATACGCAGTATTTT	CASSQDLLWGFTTDTQYF
TRBD1	TRBJ2-5	.	TRBV7-3	TGTGCCAGCAGCTTAGGGCCGGGACAGGGAGAGACCCAGTACTTC	CASSLGPGQGETQYF
TRBD1	TRBJ1-2	.	TRBV12-3/TRBV12-4	TGTGCCAGCAGTTTCCAGGGGGACTATGGCTACACCTTC	CASSFQGDYGYTF
TRBD1	TRBJ2-2	.	TRBV7-6	TGTGCCAGTACCCTGGGACAGGGGGCTAAAGACGGGGAGCTGTTTTTT	CASTLGQGAKDGELFF
TRBD2	TRBJ2-2	many	TRBV7-3	TGTGCCAGCAGCTCCGGACTAGGCGACACCGGGGAGCTGTTTTTT	CASSSGLGDTGELFF
TRBD1	TRBJ2-7	.	TRBV29-1	TGCAGCGTTGAGGTGACAGGGACCTACGAGCAGTACTTC	CSVEVTGTYEQYF
.	TRBJ2-6	few	TRBV5-1	TGCGCCAGCAGCTTGGAAATAGGGGCTGGGGCCAACGTCCTGACTTTC	CASSLEIGAGANVLTF
.	TRBJ1-1	many	TRBV12-3/TRBV12-4	TGTGCCAGCAGCCGGGACATTAACACTGAAGCTTTCTTT	CASSRDINTEAFF
.	TRBJ2-7	.	TRBV19	TGTGCCAGTAGTATCAGGGGCTACGAGCAGTACTTC	CASSIRGYEQYF
.	TRBJ2-2	few	TRBV12-3/TRBV12-4	TGTGCCAGCGCCTACACCGGGGAGCTGTTTTTT	CASAYTGELFF